This TCR beta chain derives from a study of response to subunit inactivated influenza vaccine. TCRdb ran MiXCR on the RT-PCR reads and lists one entry per CDR3 protein. The sample consists of around 480,000 distinct CDR3 sequences, more than 15% of them appearing once. Turning to this clonotype: The antigen remains undetermined.

The CDR3 is 14 amino acids. Per germline, CDR1 KGHSH and CDR2 LQKENI. V gave up 5 bases and J gave up 9 bases; unmatched junction bases: 9. Points from the study as a whole: Authors suggested that a seasonal influenza vaccination recruits few new T cells each time.

The sequence was collected from a man aged 45 to 70 who received an inactivated influenza vaccine. The gene calls are TRBV18 and TRBJ2-4, with 8 bases aligning to TRBD2. The specimen comprised CD4+ T cells sorted from PBMCs, sampled less than 30 months after vaccination. In DNA form, the CDR3 reads TGTGCCAGCTCAGCCGGGGGGGCTTTGGGCATTCAGTACTTC. Its translation: CASSAGGALGIQYF.